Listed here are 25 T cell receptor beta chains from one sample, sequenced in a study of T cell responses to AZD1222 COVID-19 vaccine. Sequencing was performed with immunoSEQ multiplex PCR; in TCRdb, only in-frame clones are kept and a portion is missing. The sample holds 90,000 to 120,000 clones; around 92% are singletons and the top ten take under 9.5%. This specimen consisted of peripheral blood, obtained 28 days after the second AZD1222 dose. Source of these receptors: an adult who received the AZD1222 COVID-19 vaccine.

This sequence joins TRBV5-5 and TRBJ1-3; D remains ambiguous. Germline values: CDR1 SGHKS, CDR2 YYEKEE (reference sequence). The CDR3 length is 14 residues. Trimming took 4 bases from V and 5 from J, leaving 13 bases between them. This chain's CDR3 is CASSAMTGRNTIYF. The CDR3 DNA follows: TGTGCCAGCAGCGCTATGACGGGAAGAAACACCATATATTTT.

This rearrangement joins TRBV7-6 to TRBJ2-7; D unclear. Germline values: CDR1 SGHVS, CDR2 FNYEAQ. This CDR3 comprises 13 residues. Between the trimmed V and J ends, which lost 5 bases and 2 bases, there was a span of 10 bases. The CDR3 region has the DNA TGTGCCAGCAGCGTGACCTTCGCCTACGAGCAGTACTTC. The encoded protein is CASSVTFAYEQYF.

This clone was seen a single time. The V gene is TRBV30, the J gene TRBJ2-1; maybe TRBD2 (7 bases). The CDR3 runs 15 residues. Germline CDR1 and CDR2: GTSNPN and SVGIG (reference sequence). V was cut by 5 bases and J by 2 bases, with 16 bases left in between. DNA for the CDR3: TGTGCCTGGGGGAGGGGGGTATCTACCTACAATGAGCAGTTCTTC. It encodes CAWGRGVSTYNEQFF.

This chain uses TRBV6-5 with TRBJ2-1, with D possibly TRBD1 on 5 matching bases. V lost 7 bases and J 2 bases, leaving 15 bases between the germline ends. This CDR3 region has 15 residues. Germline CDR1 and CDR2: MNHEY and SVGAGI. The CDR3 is CASTLGQGTYNEQFF. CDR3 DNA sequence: TGTGCCAGCACCCTGGGCCAGGGCACCTACAATGAGCAGTTCTTC.

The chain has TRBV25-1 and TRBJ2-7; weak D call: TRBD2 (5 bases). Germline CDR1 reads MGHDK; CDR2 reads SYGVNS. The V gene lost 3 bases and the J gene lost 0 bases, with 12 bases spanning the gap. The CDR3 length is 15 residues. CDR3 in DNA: TGTGCCAGCAGTGAGGGAGCTCTGAACTCCTACGAGCAGTACTTC. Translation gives CASSEGALNSYEQYF.

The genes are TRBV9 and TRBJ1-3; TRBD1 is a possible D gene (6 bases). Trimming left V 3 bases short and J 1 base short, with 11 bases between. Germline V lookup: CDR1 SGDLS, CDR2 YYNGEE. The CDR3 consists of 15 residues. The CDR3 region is CASSATGSSGNTIYF. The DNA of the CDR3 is TGTGCCAGCAGCGCTACAGGGTCGTCTGGAAACACCATATATTTT.

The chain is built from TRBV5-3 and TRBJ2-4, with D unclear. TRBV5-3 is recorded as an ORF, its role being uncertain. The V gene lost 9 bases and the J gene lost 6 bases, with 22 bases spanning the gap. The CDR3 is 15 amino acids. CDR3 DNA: TGTGCCACCAGCCTGTATCTCCAAAACTCAAACATTCAGTACTTC. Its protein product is CATSLYLQNSNIQYF.

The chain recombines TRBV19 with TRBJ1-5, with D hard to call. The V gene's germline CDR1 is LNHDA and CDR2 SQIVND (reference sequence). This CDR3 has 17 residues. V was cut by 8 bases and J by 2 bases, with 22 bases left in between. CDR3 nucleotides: TGTGCCAGTGCCGGGAGTAGGGTAGTTGTTGGCAATCAGCCCCAGCATTTT. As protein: CASAGSRVVVGNQPQHF.

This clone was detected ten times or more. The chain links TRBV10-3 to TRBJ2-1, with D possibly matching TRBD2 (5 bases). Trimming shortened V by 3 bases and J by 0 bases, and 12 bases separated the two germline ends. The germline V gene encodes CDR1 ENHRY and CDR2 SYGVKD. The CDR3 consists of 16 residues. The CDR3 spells CAISDKEVPSYNEQFF. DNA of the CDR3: TGTGCCATCAGTGATAAGGAGGTCCCCTCCTACAATGAGCAGTTCTTC.

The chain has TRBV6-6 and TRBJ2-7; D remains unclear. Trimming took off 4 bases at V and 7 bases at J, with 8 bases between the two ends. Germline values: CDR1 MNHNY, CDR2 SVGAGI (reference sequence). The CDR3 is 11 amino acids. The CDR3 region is CASSSAGEQYF. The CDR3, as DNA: TGTGCCAGCAGTTCTGCCGGGGAGCAGTACTTC.

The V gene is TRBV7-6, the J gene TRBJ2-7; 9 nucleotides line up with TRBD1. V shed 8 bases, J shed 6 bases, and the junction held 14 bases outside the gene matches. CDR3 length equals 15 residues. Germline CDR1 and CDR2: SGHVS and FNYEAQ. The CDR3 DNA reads TGTGCCAGCTGCCCGAAGCCGGGACAGGGAGGCGAGCAGTACTTC. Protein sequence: CASCPKPGQGGEQYF.

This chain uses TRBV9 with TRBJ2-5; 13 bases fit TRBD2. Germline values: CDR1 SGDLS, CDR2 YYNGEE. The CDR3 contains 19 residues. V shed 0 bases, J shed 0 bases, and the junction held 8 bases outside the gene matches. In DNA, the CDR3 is TGTGCCAGCAGCGTAGAAGGACTAGCGGGGGCGTCGTACCAAGAGACCCAGTACTTC. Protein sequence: CASSVEGLAGASYQETQYF.

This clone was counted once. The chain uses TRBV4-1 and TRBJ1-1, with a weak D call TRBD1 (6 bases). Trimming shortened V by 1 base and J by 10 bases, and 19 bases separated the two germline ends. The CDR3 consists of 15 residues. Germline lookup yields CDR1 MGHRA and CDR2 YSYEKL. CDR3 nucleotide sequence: TGCGCCAGCAGCCAAGCTGAGCGTCCAGGGGCCCGAGCTTTCTTT. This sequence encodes CASSQAERPGARAFF.

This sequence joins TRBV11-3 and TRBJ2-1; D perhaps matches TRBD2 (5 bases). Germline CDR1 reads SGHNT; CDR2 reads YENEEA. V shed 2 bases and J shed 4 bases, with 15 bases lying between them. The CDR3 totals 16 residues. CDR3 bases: TGTGCCAGCAGCTTAAACAGCGGCCTATCTTACAATGAGCAGTTCTTC. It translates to CASSLNSGLSYNEQFF. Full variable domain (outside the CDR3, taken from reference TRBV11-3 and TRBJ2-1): EAGVVQSPRYKIIEKKQPVAFWCNPISGHNTLYWYLQNLGQGPELLIRYENEEAVDDSQLPKDRFSAERLKGVDSTLKIQPAELGDSAVYLCASSLNSGLSYNEQFFGPGTRLTVL.

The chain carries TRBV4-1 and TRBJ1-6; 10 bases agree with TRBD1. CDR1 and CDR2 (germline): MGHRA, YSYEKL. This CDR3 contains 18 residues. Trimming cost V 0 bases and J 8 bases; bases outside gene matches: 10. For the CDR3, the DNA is TGCGCCAGCAGCCAAGAGCCATTGACAGGGGGCGGTGATTCACCCCTCCACTTT. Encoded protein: CASSQEPLTGGGDSPLHF.

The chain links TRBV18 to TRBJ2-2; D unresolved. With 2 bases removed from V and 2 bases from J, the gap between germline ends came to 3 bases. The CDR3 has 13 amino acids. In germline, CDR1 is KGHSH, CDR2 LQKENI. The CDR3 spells CASSPSNTGELFF. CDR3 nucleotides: TGTGCCAGCTCACCATCCAACACCGGGGAGCTGTTTTTT.

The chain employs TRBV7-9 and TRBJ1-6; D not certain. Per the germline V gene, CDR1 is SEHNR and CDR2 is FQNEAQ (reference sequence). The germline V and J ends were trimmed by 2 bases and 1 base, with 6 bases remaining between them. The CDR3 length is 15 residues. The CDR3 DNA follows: TGTGCCAGCAGCTTAATGGGGTCCTATAATTCACCCCTCCACTTT. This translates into CASSLMGSYNSPLHF.

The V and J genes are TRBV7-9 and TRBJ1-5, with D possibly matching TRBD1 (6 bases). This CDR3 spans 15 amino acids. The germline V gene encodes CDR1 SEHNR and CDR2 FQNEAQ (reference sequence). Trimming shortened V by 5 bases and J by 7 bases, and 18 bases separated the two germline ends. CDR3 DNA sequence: TGTGCCAGCAGCAAGGACAGTATGGGCCTCCAGCCCCAGCATTTT. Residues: CASSKDSMGLQPQHF. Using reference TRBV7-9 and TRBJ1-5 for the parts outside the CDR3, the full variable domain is DTGVSQNPRHKITKRGQNVTFRCDPISEHNRLYWYRQTLGQGPEFLTYFQNEAQLEKSRLLSDRFSAERPKGSFSTLEIQRTEQGDSAMYLCASSKDSMGLQPQHFGDGTRLSIL.

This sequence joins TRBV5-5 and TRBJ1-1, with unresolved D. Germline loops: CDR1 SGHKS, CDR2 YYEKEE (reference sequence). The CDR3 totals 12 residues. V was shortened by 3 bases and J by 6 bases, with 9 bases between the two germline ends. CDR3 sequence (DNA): TGTGCCAGCAGCTGGGGAGAGGCTGAAGCTTTCTTT. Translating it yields CASSWGEAEAFF.

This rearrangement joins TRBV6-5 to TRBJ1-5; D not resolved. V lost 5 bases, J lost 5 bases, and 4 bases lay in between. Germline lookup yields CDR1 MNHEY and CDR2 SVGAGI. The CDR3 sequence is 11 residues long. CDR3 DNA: TGTGCCAGCAGTCGCGATCAGCCCCAGCATTTT. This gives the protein CASSRDQPQHF.

The CDR3 nucleotides read TGTGCCAGCAGTAAACAGGGATTGAACACTGAAGCTTTCTTT. Protein: CASSKQGLNTEAFF. V is TRBV27 and J is TRBJ1-1; tentative D call: TRBD1 (6 bases). The CDR3 loop spans 14 amino acids. V lost 5 bases and J lost 0, with 10 bases in between. Germline assignment: CDR1 MNHEY and CDR2 SMNVEV (reference sequence).

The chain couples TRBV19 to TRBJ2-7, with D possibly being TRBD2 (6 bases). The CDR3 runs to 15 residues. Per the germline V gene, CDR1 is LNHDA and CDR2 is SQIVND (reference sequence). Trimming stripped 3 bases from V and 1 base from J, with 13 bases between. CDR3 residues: CASSIPGRRSYEQYF. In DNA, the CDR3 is TGTGCCAGTAGTATTCCCGGGAGACGATCCTACGAGCAGTACTTC.

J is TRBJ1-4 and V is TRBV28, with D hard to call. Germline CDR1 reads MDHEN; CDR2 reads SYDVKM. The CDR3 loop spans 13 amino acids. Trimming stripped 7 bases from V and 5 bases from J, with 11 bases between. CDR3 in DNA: TGTGCCAGCATTGGAGCGGGAAATGAAAAACTGTTTTTT. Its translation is CASIGAGNEKLFF.

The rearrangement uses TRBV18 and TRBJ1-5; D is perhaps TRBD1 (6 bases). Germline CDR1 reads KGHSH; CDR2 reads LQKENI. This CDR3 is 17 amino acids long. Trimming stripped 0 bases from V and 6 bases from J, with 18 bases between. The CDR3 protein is CASSPPPSRGAGQPQHF. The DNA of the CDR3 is TGTGCCAGCTCACCACCGCCATCGCGGGGGGCGGGTCAGCCCCAGCATTTT.

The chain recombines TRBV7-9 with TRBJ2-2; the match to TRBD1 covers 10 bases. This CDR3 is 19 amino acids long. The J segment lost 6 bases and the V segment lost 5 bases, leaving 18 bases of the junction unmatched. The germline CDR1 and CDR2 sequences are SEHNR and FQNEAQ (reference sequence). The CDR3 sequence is CASSPRWTGGSGWSGELFF. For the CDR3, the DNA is TGTGCCAGCAGCCCACGCTGGACAGGGGGATCCGGTTGGTCCGGGGAGCTGTTTTTT.